This TCR beta chain was obtained from a study of blood T cell repertoires in COVID-19. Looking at the study overall: Sample material is recorded as cDNA or gDNA derived from T cells, B-cell-depleted T cells, or PBMCs.

Germline V gene sequence: CDR1 MNHEY, CDR2 SMNVEV (reference sequence). The CDR3 totals 11 residues. V was pared by 8 bases and J by 6 bases, with 11 bases between. Sequenced by immunoSEQ multiplex PCR; TCRdb stores in-frame clones only, minus some. Here the sample spans approximately 490,000 clones, 75% to 90% being singletons. For this clone: Other DNA sequences in this sample translate to the same CDR3.

Sequenced input: PBMCs or T cells enriched from blood (not recorded which). This chain uses TRBV27 with TRBJ2-7; D is possibly TRBD2 (6 bases). The receptor was derived from a woman in her fifties or sixties who had recovered from COVID-19. CDR3 DNA sequence: TGTGCCAGCTCCTTGGGGGGCGAGCAGTACTTC. Protein sequence: CASSLGGEQYF.